Presented here are 28 T cell receptor beta chains from one specimen sequenced in a study of T cell responses to AZD1222 COVID-19 vaccine. Only in-frame clones appear in the TCRdb table, and some are missing; sequencing was by immunoSEQ multiplex PCR. The sample contains some 140,000 clones, around 93% of which appear only once. Sequences were derived from peripheral blood, sampled 28 days after the second AZD1222 dose. These receptors came from an adult who received the AZD1222 COVID-19 vaccine.

This chain links TRBV5-4 with TRBJ2-5; the D is unclear. CDR1 SGHNT and CDR2 YYREEE come from the germline V gene (reference sequence). Trimming cost V 1 base and J 11 bases, with 18 bases left between them. The CDR3 length is 14 residues. CDR3 loop: CASSLNLEPPYQYF. The CDR3 nucleotides are TGTGCCAGCAGCTTGAACCTAGAGCCCCCTTATCAGTACTTC. Full variable domain (missing parts from reference TRBV5-4 and TRBJ2-5): ETGVTQSPTHLIKTRGQQVTLRCSSQSGHNTVSWYQQALGQGPQFIFQYYREEENGRGNFPPRFSGLQFPNYSSELNVNALELDDSALYLCASSLNLEPPYQYFGPGTRLLVL.

This chain connects TRBV3-1 (or the pseudogene TRBV3-2) to TRBJ2-7; 9 nucleotides agree with TRBD2. CDR1 LGHDT and CDR2 YNNKEL come from the germline V gene (reference sequence). The CDR3 is 17 amino acids. Trimming at V came to 1 base and at J to 0 bases, leaving 7 bases not matched to a gene. The CDR3 DNA sequence: TGTGCCAGCAGCCAAGCGAGCGGGGGGACCGCCTCCTACGAGCAGTACTTC. Protein product: CASSQASGGTASYEQYF.

The chain links TRBV7-8 to TRBJ2-1, with TRBD1 as a possible D gene (5 bases). Trimming shortened V by 2 bases and J by 1 base, and 9 bases separated the two germline ends. In germline, CDR1 is SGHVS, CDR2 FQNEAQ. The length of the CDR3 is 15 residues. The CDR3 nucleotides are TGTGCCAGCAGCTTAAATGCAGGGTCCTACAATGAGCAGTTCTTC. Translation gives CASSLNAGSYNEQFF.

A single count supports this clone. The chain has TRBV7-9 and TRBJ1-3, with 8 bases matching TRBD1. Germline trimming cut 2 bases from V and 4 bases from J; bases unmatched to any gene: 1. The CDR3 runs to 14 residues. In germline, CDR1 is SEHNR, CDR2 FQNEAQ (reference sequence). The CDR3 region is CASSLQGAGNTIYF. CDR3 coding DNA: TGTGCCAGCAGCTTACAGGGGGCGGGAAACACCATATATTTT.

This chain joins TRBV27 and TRBJ1-1; D is perhaps TRBD1 (6 bases). Germline V gives CDR1 MNHEY, CDR2 SMNVEV (reference sequence). The CDR3 extends over 13 amino acids. Deletions cut 9 bases from V and 4 bases from J, with 15 bases between. The CDR3 is CASGQTFSTEAFF. The CDR3 coding sequence is TGTGCCAGTGGACAGACCTTTTCCACTGAAGCTTTCTTT.

The chain couples TRBV5-8 to TRBJ2-3; D possibly corresponds to TRBD1 (6 bases). CDR1 is SGHTS and CDR2 is YDEGEE in the germline V gene. V was clipped by 0 bases and J by 2 bases, with 10 bases between them. This CDR3 spans 15 amino acids. This CDR3 is CASSLGGPFTDTQYF. CDR3 nucleotides: TGTGCCAGCAGCTTGGGGGGGCCCTTCACAGATACGCAGTATTTT.

This sequence joins TRBV3-1 (or the pseudogene TRBV3-2) and TRBJ2-7; 7 nucleotides match TRBD1. Looked up from germline, CDR1 is LGHDT and CDR2 is YNNKEL (reference sequence). J lost 3 bases, V lost 6 bases, and 11 bases had no gene match. The CDR3 contains 15 residues. The CDR3 DNA sequence: TGTGCCAGCAGTCGACAGGGAAAGGTACTCTACGAGCAGTACTTC. Translating it yields CASSRQGKVLYEQYF.

This chain uses TRBV30 with TRBJ2-7; D possibly uses TRBD1 or TRBD2 (6 bases each). This CDR3 region has 13 residues. Germline CDR1 is GTSNPN and CDR2 is SVGIG (reference sequence). V gave up 4 bases and J gave up 5 bases, with 15 bases separating them. DNA for the CDR3: TGTGCCTGGAAACCGGGGGCTTCGGACGAGCAGTACTTC. Protein sequence: CAWKPGASDEQYF.

The chain recombines TRBV2 with TRBJ2-7, with a tentative D call TRBD1 (6 bases). The germline V gene has CDR1 SNHLY and CDR2 FYNNEI. The CDR3 is 14 amino acids. Deletions cut 8 bases from V and 6 bases from J, with 20 bases between. Written as DNA, the CDR3 is TGTGCCAGCTTGAGGGGGACCGAACTTGGCGAGCAGTACTTC. Protein: CASLRGTELGEQYF.

The chain joins TRBV5-1 to TRBJ1-2; D is unresolved. The CDR3 has 13 residues. Germline V gene lookup returns CDR1 SGHRS and CDR2 YFSETQ. V was pared by 5 bases and J by 6 bases, with 14 bases between. The CDR3 coding sequence is TGCGCCAGCAGTTATGACGGATCGAATGGCTACACCTTC. Protein sequence: CASSYDGSNGYTF.

The chain employs TRBV2 and TRBJ1-3, with no clear D. V gave up 10 bases and J gave up 0 bases, with 10 bases separating them. The CDR3 loop spans 13 amino acids. CDR1 and CDR2 from the germline V gene are SNHLY and FYNNEI. CDR3 residues: CATGSSSGNTIYF. The CDR3 nucleotides are TGTGCCACCGGGAGCAGCTCTGGAAACACCATATATTTT.

V is TRBV4-1 and J is TRBJ1-1, with D uncertain. This CDR3 has 15 residues. The germline V gene encodes CDR1 MGHRA and CDR2 YSYEKL. Trimming stripped 3 bases from V and 0 bases from J, with 11 bases between. The CDR3 is CASSHPHRVNTEAFF. The CDR3 DNA reads as TGCGCCAGCAGCCATCCCCACCGGGTGAACACTGAAGCTTTCTTT.

J is TRBJ1-2 and V is TRBV5-1; 7 nucleotides agree with TRBD1. Germline V lookup: CDR1 SGHRS, CDR2 YFSETQ. Trimming at V came to 2 bases and at J to 5 bases, leaving 9 bases not matched to a gene. The CDR3 length is 15 residues. The CDR3: CASSFSTSTGYGYTF. CDR3 nucleotide sequence: TGCGCCAGCAGCTTTTCCACTTCGACAGGGTATGGCTACACCTTC.

The chain has TRBV4-3 and TRBJ1-2; maybe TRBD1 (6 bases). Trimming removed 0 bases at V and 7 bases at J, with 21 bases between. In germline, CDR1 is LGHNA, CDR2 YSLEER. The CDR3 contains 17 residues. The CDR3 coding sequence is TGCGCCAGCAGCCAAGAAACGGCCTCCTCACAGGGTATTGGCTACACCTTC. Protein: CASSQETASSQGIGYTF.

The chain recombines TRBV7-9 with TRBJ1-2; perhaps TRBD1 as D (5 bases). Trimming stripped 4 bases from V and 6 bases from J, with 15 bases between. Germline V gives CDR1 SEHNR, CDR2 FQNEAQ (reference sequence). The CDR3 loop spans 14 amino acids. The CDR3, as DNA: TGTGCCAGCAGCTGGTCCGGGACTGGCAATGGCTACACCTTC. It translates to CASSWSGTGNGYTF.

The rearrangement links TRBV7-9 to TRBJ1-6; tentative D call: TRBD1 (5 bases). Between the trimmed V and J ends, which lost 3 bases and 6 bases, there was a span of 12 bases. This CDR3 is built from 15 residues. Germline values: CDR1 SEHNR, CDR2 FQNEAQ (reference sequence). CDR3 in amino acids: CASSFGVRGNSPLHF. CDR3 coding DNA: TGTGCCAGCAGCTTTGGGGTAAGGGGTAATTCACCCCTCCACTTT.

V is TRBV6-5 and J is TRBJ1-2, with D tentatively TRBD1 (5 bases). CDR3 length: 13 residues. The germline CDR1 and CDR2 sequences are MNHEY and SVGAGI. Deletions cut 6 bases from V and 2 bases from J, with 10 bases between. The CDR3 here is CASRTGANYGYTF. The CDR3 DNA reads TGTGCCAGCAGAACAGGAGCCAACTATGGCTACACCTTC.

The J gene is TRBJ1-2, the V gene TRBV12-3 or TRBV12-4; TRBD1 agrees at 7 bases. CDR3 length: 13 amino acids. J lost 7 bases, V lost 1 base, and 3 bases had no gene match. The CDR3 spells CASSLEGARGYTF. The CDR3 coding sequence is TGTGCCAGCAGTTTAGAGGGGGCGCGTGGCTACACCTTC.

This clone was detected only a few times. The chain has TRBV6-2 or TRBV6-3 and TRBJ2-7; a weak D match, TRBD1 (5 bases). Trimming left V 4 bases short and J 4 bases short, with 17 bases between. Per germline, CDR1 MNHEY and CDR2 SVGEGT. The CDR3 length is 15 residues. This chain's CDR3 is CASSSQGTYHYEQYF. DNA of the CDR3: TGTGCCAGCAGTTCGCAGGGCACCTACCATTACGAGCAGTACTTC.

J is TRBJ2-3 and V is TRBV2, with no clear D. Germline V gives CDR1 SNHLY, CDR2 FYNNEI. CDR3 size: 11 residues. V lost 6 bases and J lost 2, with 3 bases in between. CDR3 loop: CASRATDTQYF. The CDR3 DNA reads TGTGCCAGCAGGGCCACAGATACGCAGTATTTT.

This chain uses TRBV3-1 (or the pseudogene TRBV3-2) with TRBJ1-3; D gene unclear. This CDR3 is 18 amino acids long. Looked up from germline, CDR1 is LGHDT and CDR2 is YNNKEL (reference sequence). V lost 3 bases, J lost 2 bases, and 20 bases lay in between. The CDR3 sequence: CASSQGGWKISTGNTIYF. CDR3 nucleotides: TGTGCCAGCAGCCAGGGCGGGTGGAAAATTTCGACTGGAAACACCATATATTTT.

The CDR3 DNA reads TGTGCCAGCAGCGCCACGAGGGGGACCTCTGGAAACACCATATATTTT. It is translated as CASSATRGTSGNTIYF. V usage is TRBV9 and J usage is TRBJ1-3; maybe TRBD1 (6 bases). Germline values: CDR1 SGDLS, CDR2 YYNGEE. There are 16 residues in the CDR3. V was shortened by 3 bases and J by 0 bases, with 13 bases between the two germline ends.

V usage is TRBV5-1 and J usage is TRBJ1-3, with D perhaps TRBD1 (6 bases). The CDR3 covers 14 residues. The germline V and J ends were trimmed by 4 bases and 1 base, with 9 bases remaining between them. CDR1 and CDR2 from the germline V gene are SGHRS and YFSETQ. CDR3 coding DNA: TGCGCCAGCAGCCACGGGACATCTGGAAACACCATATATTTT. Protein sequence: CASSHGTSGNTIYF.

This clone has just one count. The chain has TRBV25-1 and TRBJ1-2; a possible D gene is TRBD1 (6 bases). V was trimmed by 3 bases and J by 8 bases, leaving 13 bases between them. In germline, CDR1 is MGHDK, CDR2 SYGVNS. The CDR3 contains 13 residues. Here the CDR3 DNA reads TGTGCCAGCAGTGAGGGGGGGGCAGGAGGCTACACCTTC. Residues: CASSEGGAGGYTF.

The chain joins TRBV7-9 to TRBJ1-3; weak D call: TRBD1 (6 bases). The CDR3 length is 15 residues. V was shortened by 3 bases and J by 4 bases, with 13 bases between the two germline ends. Looked up from germline, CDR1 is SEHNR and CDR2 is FQNEAQ (reference sequence). The CDR3 region has the DNA TGTGCCAGCAGCTTGGAGGGGGGCGCCGGAAACACCATATATTTT. It yields the protein CASSLEGGAGNTIYF.

This chain uses TRBV7-3 with TRBJ2-7; either TRBD1 or TRBD2 may supply D (6 bases each). From germline, CDR1 is SGHTA and CDR2 FQGTGA. Trimming took 5 bases from V and 7 from J, leaving 18 bases between them. This CDR3 region has 14 residues. The CDR3 protein is CASSLDPGAGEQYF. The CDR3, as DNA: TGTGCCAGCAGCCTCGACCCGGGGGCAGGGGAGCAGTACTTC.

The chain joins TRBV5-1 to TRBJ2-1; no clear D. This CDR3 is 15 amino acids long. V gave up 1 base and J gave up 6 bases, with 14 bases separating them. Germline CDR1 is SGHRS and CDR2 is YFSETQ. The CDR3 DNA sequence: TGCGCCAGCAGCTTGCGACCCACTGTTAGCAATGAGCAGTTCTTC. As protein: CASSLRPTVSNEQFF.

The V and J genes are TRBV5-5 and TRBJ1-1; no clear D. The germline V gene has CDR1 SGHKS and CDR2 YYEKEE (reference sequence). The CDR3 consists of 13 residues. Deletions cut 4 bases from V and 5 bases from J, with 12 bases between. The CDR3 loop reads CASSRSPETEAFF. The CDR3 nucleotides read TGTGCCAGCAGCCGGTCACCGGAGACTGAAGCTTTCTTT.